One and the same sample provided the 16 T cell receptor beta chains below, sequenced in a study of T-cell memory formation after mild COVID-19. A single record per CDR3 protein comes from TCRdb applying MiXCR to the 5' RACE reads. The sample consists of 580,000 or so distinct CDR3 sequences, 17% of them appearing once. Specimen: PBMCs or a T cell subset sorted from them (not recorded which). The receptors originated from an adult woman who had mild COVID-19 (a few samples of this study predate the infection). Cell type and time point are not known.

This clonotype occurred once. The CDR3 bases are TGTGCCAGCAGCATTCTACAGGGAGGGACCACTGAAGCTTTCTTT. This codes for CASSILQGGTTEAFF. This chain uses TRBV7-9 with TRBJ1-1; perhaps TRBD1 as D (6 bases). Trimming took off 5 bases at V and 4 bases at J, with 17 bases between the two ends. The CDR3 has 15 amino acids. The germline CDR1 and CDR2 sequences are SEHNR and FQNEAQ (reference sequence).

This clonotype was seen more than once but under ten times. The rearrangement joins TRBV13 to TRBJ2-3, with 9 bases lining up with TRBD2. The germline CDR1 and CDR2 sequences are PRHDT and FYEKMQ (reference sequence). Losses at the gene ends were 5 bases for V and 4 bases for J; bases not matched to a gene: 10. The CDR3 extends over 16 amino acids. CDR3 sequence (DNA): TGTGCCAGCAGCCACCCCGAGCGCGGGGGGGCAGATACGCAGTATTTT. Amino acids: CASSHPERGGADTQYF.

The chain uses TRBV29-1 and TRBJ2-1; a weak D match, TRBD1 (6 bases). V gave up 6 bases and J gave up 1 base, with 16 bases separating them. Germline CDR1 is SQVTM and CDR2 is ANQGSEA. The CDR3 runs 15 residues. The DNA of the CDR3 is TGCAGCGTGGCCGGGACACCTCTTTCCTACAATGAGCAGTTCTTC. Amino acids: CSVAGTPLSYNEQFF.

CDR3: CASSPSPDEQFF. The CDR3 nucleotides are TGTGCCAGCAGTCCATCGCCGGATGAGCAGTTCTTC. The chain carries TRBV7-2 and TRBJ2-1, with no clear D. Trimming cost V 6 bases and J 8 bases, with 11 bases left between them. This CDR3 spans 12 amino acids. The V gene's germline CDR1 is SGHTA and CDR2 FQGNSA.

This clonotype was observed a handful of times. This sequence joins TRBV11-2 and TRBJ2-2, with D tentatively TRBD1 (6 bases). The CDR3 consists of 15 residues. Germline CDR1 is SGHAT and CDR2 is FQNNGV. Trimming left V 3 bases short and J 4 bases short, with 12 bases between. The CDR3 sequence: CASSLAGVSTGELFF. The CDR3 DNA reads as TGTGCCAGCAGCTTGGCAGGGGTCAGCACCGGGGAGCTGTTTTTT.

The V call is TRBV11-3, the J call TRBJ2-1; unclear D gene. Germline-derived CDR1 and CDR2 are SGHNT and YENEEA. V lost 0 bases and J lost 9, with 9 bases in between. The CDR3 loop spans 13 amino acids. In DNA form, the CDR3 reads TGTGCCAGCAGCTTAGAACCATTAGGTGAGCAGTTCTTC. The encoded protein is CASSLEPLGEQFF.

This clonotype was counted between two and nine times. The V gene is TRBV12-3 or TRBV12-4, the J gene TRBJ1-3; D gene uncertain. The CDR3 has 15 residues. V lost 6 bases and J lost 0, with 12 bases in between. CDR3 nucleotides: TGTGCCAGCAGCCGCGCGGTGAGCTCTGGAAACACCATATATTTT. It translates to CASSRAVSSGNTIYF.

This rearrangement joins TRBV20-1 to TRBJ1-2, with D possibly TRBD1 on 6 matching bases. The length of the CDR3 is 13 residues. Trimming removed 4 bases at V and 5 bases at J, with 14 bases between. CDR1 is DFQATT and CDR2 is SNEGSKA in the germline V gene (reference sequence). CDR3 protein: CSATSTGRYGYTF. CDR3 coding DNA: TGCAGTGCTACCTCCACAGGGAGGTATGGCTACACCTTC.

This clonotype was recorded at least ten times. The chain recombines TRBV12-3 or TRBV12-4 with TRBJ1-1, with D maybe TRBD1 (6 bases). CDR3 length equals 18 residues. V was shortened by 6 bases and J by 3 bases, with 26 bases between the two germline ends. CDR3 DNA: TGTGCCAGCAGATCGTATAGGTTGGGACACCGGGAAGACACTGAAGCTTTCTTT. Translation gives CASRSYRLGHREDTEAFF.

The CDR3 is CASSAPGPNNEQFF. The CDR3 region has the DNA TGTGCCAGCAGCGCGCCGGGGCCCAACAATGAGCAGTTCTTC. The V call is TRBV7-9, the J call TRBJ2-1; D possibly matches TRBD1 or TRBD2 (5 bases each). V dropped 5 bases and J dropped 5 bases, with 13 bases sitting between them. The germline CDR1 and CDR2 sequences are SEHNR and FQNEAQ (reference sequence). This CDR3 contains 14 residues.

Many counts were recorded for this clonotype. The V call is TRBV11-3, the J call TRBJ2-1; 11 bases agree with TRBD2. The CDR3 consists of 15 residues. Germline values: CDR1 SGHNT, CDR2 YENEEA. The trim removed 4 bases at V and 9 bases at J, leaving 8 bases unmatched. DNA of the CDR3: TGTGCCAGCAGCTATCGGCTAGCGGGAGGACCTGAGCAGTTCTTC. Protein sequence: CASSYRLAGGPEQFF.

This clonotype was counted a few times. This chain joins TRBV10-3 and TRBJ1-2; 9 bases map to TRBD1. Germline V gene lookup returns CDR1 ENHRY and CDR2 SYGVKD. V was pared by 2 bases and J by 6 bases, with 10 bases of the junction left unmatched. The CDR3 runs to 16 residues. The CDR3 loop reads CAISEGQGYLLDGYTF. The CDR3, as DNA: TGTGCCATCAGTGAGGGACAGGGGTATCTGTTGGATGGCTACACCTTC.

This clonotype was seen a handful of times. The gene calls are TRBV6-5 and TRBJ2-2, with D tentatively TRBD1 (6 bases). The CDR3 length is 14 residues. The germline CDR1 and CDR2 sequences are MNHEY and SVGAGI. V lost 6 bases to trimming and J lost 1 base, with 9 bases between them. The CDR3 is CASSETGNTGELFF. The CDR3 DNA reads as TGTGCCAGCAGCGAGACAGGGAACACCGGGGAGCTGTTTTTT.

In its sample, this clonotype was seen a few times. The rearrangement uses TRBV3-1 and TRBJ2-7; D is undetermined. This CDR3 is built from 12 residues. V was clipped by 8 bases and J by 1 base, with 9 bases between them. Germline V CDR1 and CDR2: LGHDT, YNNKEL (reference sequence). CDR3 loop: CASGDPSYEQYF. In DNA, the CDR3 is TGTGCCAGCGGGGATCCATCCTACGAGCAGTACTTC.

This chain connects TRBV19 to TRBJ1-2, with a tentative D call TRBD1 (5 bases). CDR3 size: 13 residues. Germline CDR1 reads LNHDA; CDR2 reads SQIVND (reference sequence). Deletions cut 6 bases from V and 8 bases from J, with 16 bases between. Written as DNA, the CDR3 is TGTGCCAGTAGAGGGGAAACTGCTAGAGGCTACACCTTC. This sequence encodes CASRGETARGYTF.

This clonotype was counted a few times. This chain uses TRBV18 with TRBJ2-5, with D possibly being TRBD2 (5 bases). The CDR3 is made up of 14 amino acids. Deletions cut 3 bases from V and 3 bases from J, with 11 bases between. Germline values: CDR1 KGHSH, CDR2 LQKENI. The CDR3 sequence: CASSPSVAEETQYF. The CDR3 nucleotides are TGTGCCAGCTCACCTAGCGTGGCGGAAGAGACCCAGTACTTC. Combining the CDR3 with reference TRBV18 and TRBJ2-5 gives the whole variable domain NAGVMQNPRHLVRRRGQEARLRCSPMKGHSHVYWYRQLPEEGLKFMVYLQKENIIDESGMPKERFSAEFPKEGPSILRIQQVVRGDSAAYFCASSPSVAEETQYFGPGTRLLVL.